This entry features one T cell receptor beta chain sequence. This clone was recorded once. What antigen it recognizes has not been identified. One base away there is no much larger clone; base qualities are not given. Whole blood was collected in K2EDTA tubes by collaborating institutions according to the institutions' own protocols. For TCRbeta analysis, collaborators shipped samples in one of three forms: frozen whole blood, isolated PBMCs, or DNA extracted from either of those sample types. This specimen belongs to a study of blood T cell repertoires in COVID-19 (dated by TCRdb to the early 2020s). Broadly, across the study: Samples covering the acute and convalescent phases of COVID-19 were provided by collaborators in the United States, Italy and Spain. The prospective study material was composed of cDNA or gDNA derived from T cells, B-cell-depleted T cells, or PBMCs. Deeply sampled blood TCRbeta repertoires from subjects exposed to, actively infected with, or recovered from COVID-19 were included in the dataset. A freely available public database, intended as a resource for researchers studying the immune response to SARS-CoV-2, is where the repertoires were released. The samples were drawn from the first 160 participants of the ongoing ImmuneRACE study and from 1,254 subjects provided by 6 global collaborators. Sample metadata almost always included a de-identified subject ID, COVID-19 status, age in years and sex. Where available, HLA class I and class II types were taken from metadata supplied by the sample provider and were not determined by assay-based typing. What the work shows at the level of the full study, not this receptor alone: The quantity of clinical and demographic metadata differed by source and by participant and was supplied without curation.

The immunoSEQ Assay, a bias-controlled multiplex PCR, was used to amplify TCRbeta CDR3 regions from genomic DNA. On the authors' methods: Nucleated cell counts per sample were estimated from amplification of reference gene primers within the assay. To quantify the absolute abundance of each unique TCRbeta CDR3 rearrangement, sequence reads were collapsed and filtered. Productive Simpson clonality was computed per sample as the square root of Simpson's diversity index over productive rearrangements. TCRdb obtained this table from immuneACCESS and retained in-frame rearrangements with V and J assigned. These tables miss some clones; where compared with another copy, unresolved V genes account for less than half of the shortfall, and the remainder is unexplained. The V and J calls and clone size come from that table; D and trimming were worked out from the DNA. Within this sample are more than 80,000 clones, with just under 80% of them counted one time only. Together, the top ten hold under 20% of the sample.

The CDR3 goes from the cysteine to the phenylalanine over 16 residues. Only CDR3 DNA is held: 48 bases, read in frame from base 1. The CDR1 and CDR2 encoded by the germline V gene are MDHEN and SYDVKM. Deletion took 3 bases off V and 1 base off J, with a span of 15 bases between the germline ends. In this chain, TRBV28 is recombined with TRBJ1-1, with TRBD1 as a weak D call on 5 bases. Sequencing was performed on peripheral blood. This sequence was found in a human donor in a cohort sampled during active COVID-19. DNA sequence: TGTGCCAGCAGTTTGGCAGGGAAAGTTACGAACACTGAAGCTTTCTTT. The resulting protein is CASSLAGKVTNTEAFF.